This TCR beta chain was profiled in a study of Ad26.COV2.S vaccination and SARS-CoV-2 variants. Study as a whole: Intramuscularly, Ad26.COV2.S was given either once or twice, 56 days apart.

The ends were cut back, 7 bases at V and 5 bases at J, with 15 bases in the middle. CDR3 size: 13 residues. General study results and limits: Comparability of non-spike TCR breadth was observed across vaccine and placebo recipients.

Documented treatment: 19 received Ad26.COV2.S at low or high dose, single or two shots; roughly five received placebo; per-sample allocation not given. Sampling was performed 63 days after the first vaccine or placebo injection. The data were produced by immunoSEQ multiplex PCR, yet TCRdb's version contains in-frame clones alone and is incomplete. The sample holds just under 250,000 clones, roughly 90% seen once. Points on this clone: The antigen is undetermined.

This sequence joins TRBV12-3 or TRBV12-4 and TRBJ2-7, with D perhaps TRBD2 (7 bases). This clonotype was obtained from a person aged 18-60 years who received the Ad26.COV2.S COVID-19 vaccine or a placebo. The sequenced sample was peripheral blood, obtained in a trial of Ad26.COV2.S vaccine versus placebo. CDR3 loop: CASTLSGGHEQYF. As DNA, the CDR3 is TGTGCCAGCACCCTTTCGGGGGGCCACGAGCAGTACTTC.